Sequencing of this TCR beta chain was carried out in a study of blood T cell repertoires in COVID-19. Study-wide background: T cells, B-cell-depleted T cells, or PBMCs provided the cDNA or gDNA that served as material.

The germline gives CDR1 MGHRA, CDR2 YSYEKL. CDR3 length: 12 residues. The V and J ends lost 4 bases and 7 bases respectively, with 8 bases between them. The repertoire was sequenced with immunoSEQ multiplex PCR; TCRdb's copy has only in-frame clones and lacks some. The table lists about 110,000 clones, 85% to 90% of them singletons. The sequenced sample consisted of peripheral blood. The TCR sequence derives from a woman over 75 with acute or convalescent COVID-19. The J gene is TRBJ2-1, the V gene TRBV4-1, with D possibly TRBD2 on 6 matching bases. In nucleotides, the CDR3 is TGCGCCAGCAGCCGGGGACTTAATGAGCAGTTCTTC. Its translation is CASSRGLNEQFF.